These T cell receptor beta chains were read from a single sample in a study of T cells in localized non-small cell lung cancer. Clones were sequenced by immunoSEQ multiplex PCR, and TCRdb holds only the in-frame ones, with some missing. The table has thousands of clones, around a fifth seen once. The specimen was lung tumor tissue, collected before any cancer treatment. These receptor sequences come from a man aged 35-75 years with stage I squamous cell lung carcinoma. The CDR3 runs from the conserved cysteine through the conserved F or W. A D gene is named only where the DNA matches it firmly. Some rows have no size entry. The others give once, few or many, or a class for an expanded clone.

TRBD1	medium-sized	TRBJ2-7	14	TRBV11-3	TGTGCCAGCAGCCCCCGGGACAGGGAATACGAGCAGTACTTC	CASSPRDREYEQYF
TRBD1	NA	TRBJ2-1	16	TRBV28	TGTGCCAGCAGTAATGACCGGACAGGGGCGGTCGGTGAGCAGTTCTTC	CASSNDRTGAVGEQFF
NA	few	TRBJ2-7	14	TRBV11-3	TGTGCCAGCAGCTTCAACAGGGATGCGCACGAGCAGTACTTC	CASSFNRDAHEQYF
NA	large	TRBJ2-7	15	TRBV9	TGTGCCAGCAGCTCCTTCGGAGGTAGCTCCTACGAGCAGTACTTC	CASSSFGGSSYEQYF
NA	NA	TRBJ2-7	12	TRBV28	TGTGCCAGCACCTCCCAGAGAGACGAGCAGTACTTC	CASTSQRDEQYF
NA	NA	TRBJ2-3	15	TRBV6-8	TGTGCCAGCAGTGATGTTTCAGGGGGGACAGATACGCAGTATTTT	CASSDVSGGTDTQYF
NA	NA	TRBJ1-5	13	TRBV30	TGTGCCTGGAGTGCTGGGGGCAATCAGCCCCAGCATTTT	CAWSAGGNQPQHF
TRBD2	NA	TRBJ2-7	15	TRBV6-8	TGTGCCAGCAGCCTCAGACTAGCGGGGCTCTACGAGCAGTACTTC	CASSLRLAGLYEQYF
TRBD1	medium-sized	TRBJ1-2	15	TRBV11-3	TGTGCCAGCAGCTTGTTGGGACAGGGTACCTATGGCTACACCTTC	CASSLLGQGTYGYTF
NA	NA	TRBJ2-7	14	TRBV16	TGTGCCAGCAGCCAAAGGGCGGATACCTACGAGCAGTACTTC	CASSQRADTYEQYF
NA	NA	TRBJ2-7	14	TRBV11-3	TGTGCCAGCAGCTTAAGTGGAGGGGGCGGCGAGCAGTACTTC	CASSLSGGGGEQYF
NA	few	TRBJ1-1	18	TRBV6-8	TGTGCCAGCAGTTACTCGAAAGGGGCGCGGGGCATGAACACTGAAGCTTTCTTT	CASSYSKGARGMNTEAFF
TRBD2	NA	TRBJ2-1	16	TRBV19	TGTGCCAGTAGTAATCGACTAGCGGTATCCTACAATGAGCAGTTCTTC	CASSNRLAVSYNEQFF
NA	NA	TRBJ2-2	15	TRBV9	TGTGCCAGCGGTGGGGGAGACCTGAACACCGGGGAGCTGTTTTTT	CASGGGDLNTGELFF
NA	NA	TRBJ1-4	14	TRBV11-3	TGTGCCAGCAGCTTACGAGGGTCTGGCGAAAAACTGTTTTTT	CASSLRGSGEKLFF
TRBD1	few	TRBJ1-3	17	TRBV4-1	TGCGCCAGCAGCCAAGGGACAGGGTGGACTACTGGAAACACCATATATTTT	CASSQGTGWTTGNTIYF
TRBD2	few	TRBJ2-5	16	TRBV9	TGTGCCAGCAGCGTAGATCCAGCGGGGCCCTTGGAGACCCAGTACTTC	CASSVDPAGPLETQYF
NA	NA	TRBJ2-7	14	TRBV28	TGTGCCAGCAGTTCACCCCCTCAGGTTAACGAGCAGTACTTC	CASSSPPQVNEQYF
NA	NA	TRBJ2-7	12	TRBV18	TGTGCCAGCTCACCAGAGGGTTACGAGCAGTACTTC	CASSPEGYEQYF
TRBD1	medium-sized	TRBJ2-1	15	TRBV11-3	TGTGCCAGCAGCTTGGGGACAGGTGGACTCAATGAGCAGTTCTTC	CASSLGTGGLNEQFF
TRBD2	medium-sized	TRBJ2-1	16	TRBV11-3	TGTGCCAGCAGCCAACGCCTAGCGGGAGAAGGGGGAGAGCAGTTCTTC	CASSQRLAGEGGEQFF
TRBD2	many	TRBJ2-7	15	TRBV11-3	TGTGCCAGCAGCTCTGGACTAGCGGGGGCCTACGAGCAGTACTTC	CASSSGLAGAYEQYF
NA	NA	TRBJ2-4	17	TRBV11-3	TGTGCCAGCAGCTTAGGGGCGGAGGGGTTAGCCAAAAACATTCAGTACTTC	CASSLGAEGLAKNIQYF
TRBD1	medium-sized	TRBJ2-2	16	TRBV6-8	TGTGCCAGCAGTGTCGGGACAGGCTCGAACACCGGGGAGCTGTTTTTT	CASSVGTGSNTGELFF
TRBD2	NA	TRBJ2-7	16	TRBV28	TGTGCCAGCAGGAAAATTAGGGTAGCGGGTCTCTACGAGCAGTACTTC	CASRKIRVAGLYEQYF
TRBD1	medium-sized	TRBJ2-6	17	TRBV11-3	TGTGCCAGCAGCTGGGCAGGGGGCCTTTCTGGGGCCAACGTCCTGACTTTC	CASSWAGGLSGANVLTF
NA	NA	TRBJ2-3	14	TRBV19	TGTGCCAGTAGTCCGAGGACAGCGACAGATACGCAGTATTTT	CASSPRTATDTQYF
TRBD2	medium-sized	TRBJ2-1	15	TRBV11-3	TGTGCCAGCAGCGCACGTAGCGGGCCCTTGAATGAGCAGTTCTTC	CASSARSGPLNEQFF
NA	NA	TRBJ2-3	14	TRBV6-8	TGTGCCAGCAGTTGGAAAGGGGTGGCAGATACGCAGTATTTT	CASSWKGVADTQYF
TRBD2	NA	TRBJ2-7	14	TRBV6-8	TGTGCCAGCATGGCCTCTAGCGGGAGTTACGAGCAGTACTTC	CASMASSGSYEQYF
NA	NA	TRBJ1-4	12	TRBV6-8	TGTGCCAGCAGCCATGACTTAGGGAAACTGTTTTTT	CASSHDLGKLFF
NA	NA	TRBJ1-4	15	TRBV19	TGTGCCAGTAGTAACCGGGACGGAAGAAATGAAAAACTGTTTTTT	CASSNRDGRNEKLFF
NA	NA	TRBJ2-6	16	TRBV4-1	TGCGCCAGCAGCCAATTTACAGGGTCCGGGGCCAACGTCCTGACTTTC	CASSQFTGSGANVLTF
TRBD2	few	TRBJ2-1	14	TRBV11-3	TGTGCCAGCAGCCGCCGTAGCGGGATCAATGAGCAGTTCTTC	CASSRRSGINEQFF
NA	NA	TRBJ2-3	14	TRBV18	TGTGCCAGCTCATCGACAGCTAGCACAGATACGCAGTATTTT	CASSSTASTDTQYF
NA	NA	TRBJ2-3	16	TRBV1	TGCGCCAGCAGCCAAGAGGTGGTAGCGAGCACAGATACGCAGTATTTT	CASSQEVVASTDTQYF
NA	few	TRBJ2-2	14	TRBV11-3	TGTGCCAGCAGCCCCAACAGGGTGGCCGGGGAGCTGTTTTTT	CASSPNRVAGELFF
NA	few	TRBJ2-1	18	TRBV11-3	TGTGCCAGCAGCTTGGTTGGGGACTGGCTCAGCTCCTACAATGAGCAGTTCTTC	CASSLVGDWLSSYNEQFF
NA	few	TRBJ2-2	15	TRBV19	TGTGCCAGTACCACCTCGGAGAGGGACACCGGGGAGCTGTTTTTT	CASTTSERDTGELFF
TRBD1	large	TRBJ1-2	15	TRBV11-3	TGTGCCAGCAGCCCAACAGGGGTAGGGGATTACGGCTACACCTTC	CASSPTGVGDYGYTF